The rows below give T cell receptor beta chains drawn from one sample of a study of T cell responses to AZD1222 COVID-19 vaccine. The protocol was immunoSEQ multiplex PCR, while the TCRdb copy is restricted to in-frame clones and leaves out a portion. Altogether 90,000 to 100,000 clones are present, more than 75% being singletons, with the ten largest covering 9.5% to 13%. This specimen consisted of peripheral blood, obtained 28 days after the second AZD1222 dose. These receptors all come from an adult who received the AZD1222 COVID-19 vaccine. Both conserved end residues are part of each CDR3. Each record gives: V gene, D gene, clone size, J gene, CDR3 protein, CDR3 DNA. The D gene is left open where the match is weak. Part of the rows lack a size; the others show once, few, many or a class for expanded clones.

>TRBV5-1|NA|NA|TRBJ2-7
CASRVGQGRDEQYF
TGCGCCAGCAGGGTAGGGCAGGGGAGGGACGAGCAGTACTTC
>TRBV19|TRBD1|NA|TRBJ2-5
CASSIQGAVNQYF
TGTGCCAGTAGTATCCAGGGGGCGGTTAACCAGTACTTC
>TRBV12-3/TRBV12-4|NA|few|TRBJ1-1
CASSFTLNTEAFF
TGTGCCAGCAGTTTTACACTGAACACTGAAGCTTTCTTT
>TRBV7-9|NA|NA|TRBJ1-1
CASSFQMGNTEAFF
TGTGCCAGCAGCTTCCAGATGGGGAACACTGAAGCTTTCTTT
>TRBV11-3|NA|NA|TRBJ2-7
CASGQDNYEQYF
TGTGCCAGCGGGCAGGACAACTACGAGCAGTACTTC
>TRBV5-6|NA|NA|TRBJ2-3
CASSSTSRSIDTQYF
TGTGCCAGCAGCTCTACGTCCCGATCAATAGATACGCAGTATTTT
>TRBV5-4|TRBD1|NA|TRBJ2-1
CASSFSPGTGFNEQFF
TGTGCCAGCAGCTTCTCCCCCGGGACAGGGTTCAATGAGCAGTTCTTC
>TRBV7-2|TRBD2|NA|TRBJ2-7
CASSSEGLAGGSYEQYF
TGTGCCAGCAGCTCGGAGGGTCTAGCGGGTGGCTCCTACGAGCAGTACTTC
>TRBV6-5|TRBD1|NA|TRBJ1-6
CASSGQENSPLHF
TGTGCCAGCAGCGGACAGGAAAATTCACCCCTCCACTTT
>TRBV20-1|NA|NA|TRBJ2-5
CSASAGEETQYF
TGCAGTGCTAGTGCAGGGGAAGAGACCCAGTACTTC
>TRBV2|NA|NA|TRBJ1-2
CASSDLGRDSGYGYTF
TGTGCCAGCAGTGATTTGGGACGGGACTCTGGGTATGGCTACACCTTC
>TRBV11-2|NA|NA|TRBJ1-6
CASSFRGVRNSPLHF
TGTGCCAGCAGCTTCAGAGGGGTTAGGAATTCACCCCTCCACTTT
>TRBV12-5|NA|NA|TRBJ2-3
CASGLEDGLTDTQYF
TGTGCTAGTGGTTTAGAGGATGGGCTGACAGATACGCAGTATTTT
>TRBV25-1|NA|NA|TRBJ2-7
CASSRSYEQYF
TGTGCCAGCAGTAGATCCTACGAGCAGTACTTC
>TRBV30|NA|NA|TRBJ1-2
CAWSPMTVNYGYTF
TGTGCCTGGAGTCCTATGACAGTTAACTATGGCTACACCTTC
>TRBV6-5|TRBD2|NA|TRBJ2-5
CASSELAGVAETQYF
TGTGCCAGCAGCGAGCTAGCGGGAGTTGCGGAGACCCAGTACTTC
>TRBV27|TRBD1|NA|TRBJ2-3
CASSPDRAFTDTQYF
TGTGCCAGCAGTCCAGACAGGGCCTTCACAGATACGCAGTATTTT
>TRBV13|NA|medium-sized|TRBJ1-3
CASSYQGLGNTIYF
TGTGCCAGCAGCTATCAGGGCCTTGGAAACACCATATATTTT
>TRBV2|TRBD1|NA|TRBJ1-1
CASTQIPGTETEAFF
TGTGCCAGCACCCAAATTCCCGGGACAGAGACTGAAGCTTTCTTT
>TRBV7-3|NA|NA|TRBJ1-6
CASSSDYNSPLHF
TGTGCCAGCAGCTCCGACTATAATTCACCCCTCCACTTT
>TRBV19|TRBD2|NA|TRBJ2-3
CASSRSAGAGDTQYF
TGTGCCAGTAGCCGATCAGCGGGAGCGGGAGATACGCAGTATTTT
>TRBV6-6|NA|once|TRBJ1-5
CATLGGISNQPQHF
TGTGCCACCCTAGGGGGGATTAGCAATCAGCCCCAGCATTTT
>TRBV7-9|NA|once|TRBJ1-1
CASSPGPNTEAFF
TGTGCCAGCAGCCCAGGCCCGAACACTGAAGCTTTCTTT
>TRBV7-2|NA|once|TRBJ1-2
CASSLGGGWVDGYTF
TGTGCCAGCAGCTTAGGTGGGGGGTGGGTCGATGGCTACACCTTC
>TRBV19|TRBD1|NA|TRBJ1-5
CASRPPGGTGNQPQHF
TGTGCCAGTAGACCCCCAGGGGGCACGGGGAATCAGCCCCAGCATTTT
>TRBV10-3|NA|NA|TRBJ2-7
CATRGISGRSYEQYF
TGTGCCACCCGGGGGATTTCCGGGAGAAGCTACGAGCAGTACTTC
>TRBV2|NA|NA|TRBJ1-1
CASSETPWAEAFF
TGTGCCAGCAGTGAGACGCCTTGGGCTGAAGCTTTCTTT
>TRBV5-8|NA|NA|TRBJ1-1
CASIRGASTEAFF
TGTGCCAGCATCCGGGGGGCCAGCACTGAAGCTTTCTTT